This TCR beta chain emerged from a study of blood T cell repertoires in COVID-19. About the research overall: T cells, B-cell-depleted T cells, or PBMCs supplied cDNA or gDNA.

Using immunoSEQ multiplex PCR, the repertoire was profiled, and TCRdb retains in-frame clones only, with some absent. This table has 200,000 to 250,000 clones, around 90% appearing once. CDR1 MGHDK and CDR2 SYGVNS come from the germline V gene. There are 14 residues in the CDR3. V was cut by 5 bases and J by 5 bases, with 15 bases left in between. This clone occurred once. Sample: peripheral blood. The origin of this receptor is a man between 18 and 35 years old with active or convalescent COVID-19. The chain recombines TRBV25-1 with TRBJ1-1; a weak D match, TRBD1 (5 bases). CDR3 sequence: CASSPLTGGTEAFF. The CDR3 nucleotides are TGTGCCAGCAGTCCCTTGACGGGGGGAACTGAAGCTTTCTTT.